The clone carrying this TCR beta chain has at least ten counts. Its specificity is not known. UMIs were added to TCR cDNA along with a universal primer site when it was made by 5'RACE template switching. TCRdb recomputed calls from the 5' RACE reads with MiXCR, one row per CDR3 protein. The table includes about 130,000 distinct CDR3 sequences, about 8.8% detected once. Trimming took off 5 bases at V and 10 bases at J, with 12 bases between the two ends. Germline values: CDR1 MNHEY, CDR2 SVGAGI. The CDR3 sequence is 13 residues long. The data belong to a study of T cells after yellow fever vaccination. Study results and limitations: Most clones from primary vaccination resurfaced after the booster (around 95% CD4, around 90% CD8). Repertoires obtained by FACS sorting could include abundant clonotypes that entered as contaminants from the bulk population.

The chain carries TRBV6-5 and TRBJ1-6, with no clear D. Sequences were derived from CD8+ T cells sorted from PBMCs, sampled on the day of the yellow fever booster vaccination. The sequence came from a man younger than 35 who received the YFV17D yellow fever vaccine. In DNA form, the CDR3 reads TGTGCCAGCAGTACCGTGCTCGAGTCACCCCTCCACTTT. The encoded protein is CASSTVLESPLHF.